Shown below are 7 T cell receptor beta chains from a single sample sequenced in a study of early T cells in non-severe SARS-CoV-2 infection. TCRdb analysed the 5' RACE reads with MiXCR anew, one entry per CDR3 protein. The table has approximately 120,000 distinct CDR3 sequences, 14% to 15% seen once. The specimen sequenced was whole blood. These receptors were collected from an adult who was a healthcare worker with PCR-confirmed SARS-CoV-2 infection or an uninfected control (not recorded which).

This chain links TRBV13 with TRBJ2-1; 11 bases map to TRBD1. Germline V lookup: CDR1 PRHDT, CDR2 FYEKMQ (reference sequence). The CDR3 sequence is 14 residues long. V lost 5 bases, J lost 8 bases, and 5 bases stayed unmatched. The CDR3 sequence: CASSPGTGGYEQFF. CDR3 sequence (DNA): TGTGCCAGCAGCCCGGGGACAGGGGGTTATGAGCAGTTCTTC.

This clonotype was seen only a few times. The V call is TRBV12-3 or TRBV12-4, the J call TRBJ2-7; D remains unclear. This CDR3 region has 13 residues. Between the trimmed V and J ends, which lost 1 base and 4 bases, there was a span of 8 bases. The CDR3 sequence: CASSLGQEYEQYF. The CDR3, as DNA: TGTGCCAGCAGTTTAGGGCAGGAGTACGAGCAGTACTTC.

This clonotype has more than one count but fewer than ten. The rearrangement uses TRBV7-6 and TRBJ2-1; TRBD1 is a possible D gene (6 bases). The CDR3 loop spans 16 amino acids. The germline V and J ends were trimmed by 5 bases and 3 bases, with 17 bases remaining between them. Germline CDR1 reads SGHVS; CDR2 reads FNYEAQ. The DNA of the CDR3 is TGTGCCAGCAGCCTTCTTGGAGGACAGAGCTACAATGAGCAGTTCTTC. Translated: CASSLLGGQSYNEQFF.

CDR3 DNA: TGTGCCAGCAGGTATGGGAGGACAGGGGGCAATCAGCCCCAGCATTTT. Translating gives CASRYGRTGGNQPQHF. V and J are TRBV6-2 or TRBV6-3 and TRBJ1-5, with 9 bases matching TRBD1. Germline V gene data show CDR1 as MNHEY and CDR2 as SVGEGT. The CDR3 runs 16 residues. V gave up 6 bases and J gave up 2 bases; unmatched junction bases: 8.

About this clonotype: Its ends do not fully match the called genes, so a read error is possible. The gene calls are TRBV7-6 and TRBJ1-5; no clear D. Germline assignment: CDR1 SGHVS and CDR2 FNYEAQ. The CDR3 has 8 residues. The CDR3 region has the DNA TGTGCCAGCAGCTTAGGCCTTTGG. Its translation: CASSLGLW.

This clonotype was seen at least ten times. The chain recombines TRBV12-3 or TRBV12-4 with TRBJ2-1; D remains ambiguous. Trimming took off 4 bases at V and 0 bases at J, with 13 bases between the two ends. The CDR3 length is 16 residues. CDR3 in amino acids: CASSSDFSRSYNEQFF. CDR3 sequence (DNA): TGTGCCAGCAGTTCAGACTTTAGCCGCTCCTACAATGAGCAGTTCTTC.

In this sample, this clonotype turned up a few times. The chain employs TRBV6-6 and TRBJ2-7; the D gene is possibly TRBD2 (7 bases). V gave up 5 bases and J gave up 2 bases, with 13 bases separating them. The germline CDR1 and CDR2 sequences are MNHNY and SVGAGI (reference sequence). This CDR3 has 14 amino acids. For the CDR3, the DNA is TGTGCCAGCAGTAAGGGAGGGGGGGCCTACGAGCAGTACTTC. This sequence encodes CASSKGGGAYEQYF.